These T cell receptor beta chains were read from a single sample in a study of T cells after somatic rescue of genetic block. Data came from immunoSEQ multiplex PCR; TCRdb stores just in-frame clones and leaves some out. The table has fewer than 15,000 clones, roughly three quarters seen once. The sample comprised peripheral blood mononuclear cells (PBMCs). These receptors were collected from a man younger than 35. Each CDR3 is given without its conserved first and last residue. The order of the fields is V gene, CDR3 protein.

TRBV28,ASSLYGQGISTDTQY
TRBV18,ASSPRPGYTDTQY
TRBV30,AWRDIDGVQETQY
TRBV5-5,ASSLASRFPEKLF
TRBV27,ASSPWDSNQPQH
TRBV28,ASSLLGRISGELF
TRBV10-3,AISGTATSYNEQF
TRBV10-3,AIRGTGDTGELF
TRBV27,ASGPGLQY
TRBV7-9,ASSKSGTDTQY
TRBV9,ASSATTIAGGATDTQY
TRBV4-2,ASSQETAGGNQPQH
TRBV18,ASSAITGAKNIQY
TRBV10-3,AISDPPLAKNIQY
TRBV18,ASSPKMDRFYEQY
TRBV27,ASILRGLAGDEQF
TRBV7-9,ASSLEGGRTGELF
TRBV18,ASCRIAGGYEQF
TRBV18,ASSPPRGGSYEQY
TRBV5-1,ASSDPWGGRETQY
TRBV30,AWSLGAPSYEQY
TRBV9,ASSVGGPHSPNGGTQY
TRBV2,ASSEGELYSYEQY
TRBV10-3,AISEPQGASYGYT
TRBV5-1,ASSLSQREGSEKLF
TRBV6-1,ASSQSILAKNIQY